What follows describes a single T cell receptor (beta chain). Without sorting, samples used about 90 million PBMCs for genomic DNA. The germline CDR1 and CDR2 sequences are ENHRY and SYGVKD. V lost 9 bases to trimming and J lost 0 bases, with 9 bases between them. There are 12 residues in the CDR3. Each PCR replicate run on unsorted PBMC took in 300 ng DNA, 30,000 or so T cell genomes. Sequenced by immunoSEQ multiplex PCR; TCRdb stores in-frame clones only, minus some. The sample consists of 450,000 to 500,000 clones, approximately 84% of them appearing once. The data belong to a study of shared clonotypes between healthy human individuals.

The sample taken for sequencing was PBMCs. The receptor was derived from a woman aged 40 to 49 in good health. Some clones in this sample may be carry-over from other donors' samples. The chain has TRBV10-3 and TRBJ2-7; possible D gene TRBD2, 5 bases. CDR3 in DNA: TGTGCCATAGCGGAAAGCTCCTACGAGCAGTACTTC. The encoded protein is CAIAESSYEQYF.